Each of the 23 T cell receptor beta chains below was sequenced from the same sample in a study of beta chain features in type 1 diabetes. Since all of the isolated RNA was reverse transcribed, expressed TCRB transcripts were what got sequenced. TCRdb's copy holds only in-frame clones and misses some; the assay was immunoSEQ multiplex PCR. The sample yields approximately 84,000 clones, under 35% seen once. The material sequenced was stem cell memory CD4+ T cells from blood. These receptors were taken from a woman younger than 30 in good health.

The genes are TRBV23-1 and TRBJ1-6; possibly TRBD1 for D (5 bases). TRBV23-1 is designated an ORF whose function remains uncertain. V was shortened by 3 bases and J by 4 bases, with 7 bases between the two germline ends. This CDR3 has 14 residues. CDR3 loop: CASSHRVYNSPLHF. DNA for the CDR3: TGCGCCAGCAGTCACAGGGTTTATAATTCACCCCTCCACTTT.

The gene calls are TRBV29-1 and TRBJ1-1; D is undetermined. V shed 3 bases and J shed 1 base, with 9 bases lying between them. The V gene's germline CDR1 is SQVTM and CDR2 ANQGSEA. The CDR3 is 13 residues long. The CDR3 protein is CSVEGEGNTEAFF. CDR3 nucleotides: TGCAGCGTTGAGGGAGAGGGGAACACTGAAGCTTTCTTT.

The chain carries TRBV6-5 and TRBJ2-2; D possibly corresponds to TRBD2 (5 bases). This CDR3 has 14 amino acids. Looked up from germline, CDR1 is MNHEY and CDR2 is SVGAGI. The ends were cut back, 4 bases at V and 6 bases at J, with 12 bases in the middle. CDR3 sequence (DNA): TGTGCCAGCAGTTGGGTAGCCGGGGCCGGGGAGCTGTTTTTT. This translates into CASSWVAGAGELFF.

This clone was seen a few times. The chain employs TRBV5-1 and TRBJ2-1, with D perhaps TRBD2 (5 bases). The CDR3 totals 14 residues. The germline gives CDR1 SGHRS, CDR2 YFSETQ. V lost 4 bases and J 8 bases, leaving 16 bases between the germline ends. CDR3: CASSLDWAGDEQFF. The CDR3 DNA is TGCGCCAGCAGCCTGGATTGGGCCGGGGATGAGCAGTTCTTC.

The gene calls are TRBV7-2 and TRBJ1-5, with D maybe TRBD1 (5 bases). Per the germline V gene, CDR1 is SGHTA and CDR2 is FQGNSA. The CDR3 extends over 14 amino acids. The germline V and J ends were trimmed by 1 base and 7 bases, with 11 bases remaining between them. The CDR3 region has the DNA TGTGCCAGCAGCTTAGACAGGAACGGGCAGCCCCAGCATTTT. Protein: CASSLDRNGQPQHF.

In this sample, this clone turned up a few times. This rearrangement joins TRBV13 to TRBJ2-5; no clear D. Deletions cut 0 bases from V and 2 bases from J, with 7 bases between. CDR3 size: 14 residues. Looked up from germline, CDR1 is PRHDT and CDR2 is FYEKMQ (reference sequence). This CDR3 reads CASSLGTDQETQYF. CDR3 coding DNA: TGTGCCAGCAGCTTAGGGACTGATCAAGAGACCCAGTACTTC. Using reference TRBV13 and TRBJ2-5 for the parts outside the CDR3, the full variable domain is AAGVIQSPRHLIKEKRETATLKCYPIPRHDTVYWYQQGPGQDPQFLISFYEKMQSDKGSIPDRFSAQQFSDYHSELNMSSLELGDSALYFCASSLGTDQETQYFGPGTRLLVL.

The chain employs TRBV6-1 and TRBJ2-7, with TRBD1 identical over 9 bases. The CDR3 totals 14 residues. The ends lost 5 bases at V and 3 bases at J; junction bases unmatched: 5. Germline values: CDR1 MNHNS, CDR2 SASEGT. DNA of the CDR3: TGTGCCAGCAGTCGGGACAGGGCCCTCTACGAGCAGTACTTC. As protein: CASSRDRALYEQYF.

The chain is built from TRBV19 and TRBJ1-3, with D perhaps TRBD1 (5 bases). This CDR3 contains 11 residues. Germline lookup yields CDR1 LNHDA and CDR2 SQIVND (reference sequence). The DNA for the CDR3 is TGTGCGGGCATGCGGGGGAACACCATATATTTT. Protein: CAGMRGNTIYF. The whole variable domain, filled in from reference TRBV19 and TRBJ1-3, reads DGGITQSPKYLFRKEGQNVTLSCEQNLNHDAMYWYRQDPGQGLRLIYYSQIVNDFQKGDIAEGYSVSREKKESFPLTVTSAQKNPTAFYLCAGMRGNTIYFGEGSWLTVV.

This clone showed up just a few times. The J gene is TRBJ2-5, the V gene TRBV30; D unresolved. The CDR3 is made up of 15 amino acids. V was trimmed by 3 bases and J by 1 base, leaving 15 bases between them. CDR1 and CDR2 from the germline V gene are GTSNPN and SVGIG (reference sequence). The DNA of the CDR3 is TGTGCCTGGAGCGTTTCCTCTGGGCTCCAAGAGACCCAGTACTTC. Protein sequence: CAWSVSSGLQETQYF.

In this sample, this clone turned up many times. This chain links TRBV7-2 with TRBJ2-5; D ambiguous. This CDR3 spans 13 amino acids. The ends were cut back, 3 bases at V and 5 bases at J, with 10 bases in the middle. Germline-derived CDR1 and CDR2 are SGHTA and FQGNSA. DNA for the CDR3: TGTGCCAGCAGCTTCGGTCCGAGGGAGACCCAGTACTTC. Its translation: CASSFGPRETQYF.

This clone was counted a few times. The V call is TRBV5-5, the J call TRBJ1-2; possible D gene TRBD1, 6 bases. Germline CDR1 and CDR2: SGHKS and YYEKEE (reference sequence). The CDR3 contains 13 residues. V lost 2 bases and J lost 6, with 11 bases in between. The CDR3 here is CASSFQGMDGYTF. CDR3 nucleotide sequence: TGTGCCAGCAGCTTCCAGGGGATGGATGGCTACACCTTC.

This clone was detected many times. The J gene is TRBJ1-2, the V gene TRBV15; D is unresolved. The CDR3 totals 15 residues. The V gene's germline CDR1 is LNHNV and CDR2 YYDKDF (reference sequence). V was trimmed by 1 base and J by 8 bases, leaving 17 bases between them. The CDR3: CATSRGRTEVGGYTF. The CDR3 coding sequence is TGTGCCACCAGCAGAGGAAGGACTGAAGTCGGGGGCTACACCTTC.

The genes are TRBV2 and TRBJ2-7, with no clear D. Trimming shortened V by 8 bases and J by 2 bases, and 10 bases separated the two germline ends. Per the germline V gene, CDR1 is SNHLY and CDR2 is FYNNEI. This CDR3 is 12 amino acids long. CDR3 DNA: TGTGCCAGCCCCCCAGGCCCCTACGAGCAGTACTTC. This gives the protein CASPPGPYEQYF.

This chain joins TRBV7-3 and TRBJ2-5; 11 nucleotides line up with TRBD2. V gave up 6 bases and J gave up 1 base; unmatched junction bases: 1. CDR1 is SGHTA and CDR2 is FQGTGA in the germline V gene. CDR3 length equals 14 residues. CDR3 region: CASSSGGAQETQYF. CDR3 nucleotides: TGTGCCAGCAGTAGCGGGGGGGCCCAAGAGACCCAGTACTTC.

This clone was counted between two and nine times. The chain couples TRBV7-2 to TRBJ1-1; 7 bases match TRBD1. This CDR3 comprises 17 residues. Losses at the gene ends were 3 bases for V and 1 base for J; bases not matched to a gene: 11. The germline V gene has CDR1 SGHTA and CDR2 FQGNSA. This CDR3 is CASSFDYPGTANTEAFF. For the CDR3, the DNA is TGTGCCAGCAGCTTCGACTATCCCGGGACAGCGAACACTGAAGCTTTCTTT. The entire variable domain, with the rest obtained from reference TRBV7-2 and TRBJ1-1, is as follows: GAGVSQSPSNKVTEKGKDVELRCDPISGHTALYWYRQSLGQGLEFLIYFQGNSAPDKSGLPSDRFSAERTGGSVSTLTIQRTQQEDSAVYLCASSFDYPGTANTEAFFGQGTRLTVV.

The V and J genes are TRBV12-5 and TRBJ1-5; D is perhaps TRBD1 (5 bases). The CDR3 length is 17 residues. V gave up 0 bases and J gave up 6 bases, with 18 bases separating them. In germline, CDR1 is LGHNT, CDR2 FRNRAP. CDR3 DNA: TGTGCTAGTGGTTTGGTACCTAGGGGAGGGATGGGTCAGCCCCAGCATTTT. Protein product: CASGLVPRGGMGQPQHF.

The chain has TRBV7-8 and TRBJ2-7, with 8 bases matching TRBD1. V trimming: 3 bases; J trimming: 0 bases; junction bases outside the gene matches: 4. The germline gives CDR1 SGHVS, CDR2 FQNEAQ. CDR3 length equals 15 residues. CDR3 nucleotides: TGTGCCAGCAGCTTCAGGACAGGGAGCTCCTACGAGCAGTACTTC. It is translated as CASSFRTGSSYEQYF. Full variable domain (remainder filled in from reference TRBV7-8 and TRBJ2-7): GAGVSQSPRYKVAKRGQDVALRCDPISGHVSLFWYQQALGQGPEFLTYFQNEAQLDKSGLPSDRFFAERPEGSVSTLKIQRTQQEDSAVYLCASSFRTGSSYEQYFGPGTRLTVT.

This clone was found many times. The rearrangement uses TRBV30 and TRBJ2-7; TRBD1 aligns across 9 bases. Trimming took 1 base from V and 6 from J; bases not matched to a gene: 10. CDR3 length: 15 residues. Germline CDR1 reads GTSNPN; CDR2 reads SVGIG (reference sequence). The CDR3 reads CAWSGPWTGVGEQYF. The CDR3, as DNA: TGTGCCTGGAGTGGTCCTTGGACAGGGGTTGGCGAGCAGTACTTC.

This CDR3 reads CASSLGAANYGYTF. DNA for the CDR3: TGTGCCAGCAGCTTGGGGGCAGCTAACTATGGCTACACCTTC. V gene TRBV7-9 combines with J gene TRBJ1-2; D is possibly TRBD1 (6 bases). V shed 3 bases and J shed 0 bases, with 8 bases lying between them. This CDR3 region has 14 residues. CDR1 and CDR2 from the germline V gene are SEHNR and FQNEAQ (reference sequence).

The chain combines TRBV6-6 with TRBJ2-5; TRBD2 matches 8 bases. This CDR3 has 14 amino acids. Germline V CDR1 and CDR2: MNHNY, SVGAGI (reference sequence). V trimming: 6 bases; J trimming: 0 bases; junction bases outside the gene matches: 3. CDR3 in DNA: TGTGCCAGCAGAGAGACTAGCGACCAAGAGACCCAGTACTTC. Amino acids: CASRETSDQETQYF.

This chain links TRBV7-2 with TRBJ2-3; 7 bases are a match to TRBD2. This CDR3 is built from 14 residues. V dropped 10 bases and J dropped 0; count of bases not matched to a gene: 7. Germline CDR1 is SGHTA and CDR2 is FQGNSA. The CDR3 nucleotides read TGTGCCACCCGTCTAGCGGTTAGCACAGATACGCAGTATTTT. Protein product: CATRLAVSTDTQYF.

This rearrangement joins TRBV7-2 to TRBJ2-7, with D possibly matching TRBD1 (6 bases). Germline V gene sequence: CDR1 SGHTA, CDR2 FQGNSA. The CDR3 has 13 residues. Trimming left V 1 base short and J 4 bases short, with 8 bases between. CDR3 amino acids: CASSLGRGYEQYF. The CDR3 DNA follows: TGTGCCAGCAGCTTAGGCAGGGGATACGAGCAGTACTTC.

The genes are TRBV5-1 and TRBJ2-7, with 9 bases aligning to TRBD2. J gave up 0 bases and V 5 bases, and 12 bases lay outside the gene matches. The CDR3 extends over 17 amino acids. The germline gives CDR1 SGHRS, CDR2 YFSETQ. CDR3 protein: CASRRLAGPEFSYEQYF. CDR3 DNA sequence: TGCGCCAGCAGAAGGCTAGCGGGACCCGAATTCTCCTACGAGCAGTACTTC.